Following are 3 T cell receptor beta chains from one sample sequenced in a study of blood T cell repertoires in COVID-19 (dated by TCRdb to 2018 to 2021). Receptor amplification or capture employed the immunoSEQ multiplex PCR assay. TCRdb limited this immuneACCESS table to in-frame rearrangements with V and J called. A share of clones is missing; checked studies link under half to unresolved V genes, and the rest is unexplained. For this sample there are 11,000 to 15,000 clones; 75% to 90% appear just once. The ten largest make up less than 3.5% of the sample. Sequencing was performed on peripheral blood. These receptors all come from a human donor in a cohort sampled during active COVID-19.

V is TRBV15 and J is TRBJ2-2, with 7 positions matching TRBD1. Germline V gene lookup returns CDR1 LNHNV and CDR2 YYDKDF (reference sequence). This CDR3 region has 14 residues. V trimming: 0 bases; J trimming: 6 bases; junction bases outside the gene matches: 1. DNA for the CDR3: TGTGCCACCAGCAGAGATCAGGGGGCCGGGGAGCTGTTTTTT. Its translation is CATSRDQGAGELFF.

CDR3 region: CASREGANYGYTF. CDR3 nucleotide sequence: TGCGCCAGCAGGGAGGGCGCTAACTATGGCTACACCTTC. The V and J genes are TRBV5-1 and TRBJ1-2; D is uncertain. Germline V CDR1 and CDR2: SGHRS, YFSETQ. The CDR3 has 13 residues. V was shortened by 5 bases and J by 0 bases, with 8 bases between the two germline ends.

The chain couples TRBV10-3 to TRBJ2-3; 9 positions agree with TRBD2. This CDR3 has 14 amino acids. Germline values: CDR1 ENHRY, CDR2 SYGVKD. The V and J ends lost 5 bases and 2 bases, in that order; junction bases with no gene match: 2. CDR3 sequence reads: CAISLAGDTDTQYF. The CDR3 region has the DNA TGTGCCATCAGTTTAGCGGGGGACACAGATACGCAGTATTTT.